This T cell receptor (beta chain) was profiled in a study of Tregs in tolerant kidney transplant recipients. This CDR3 region has 15 residues. CDR1 is LNHDA, CDR2 SQIVND, per germline (reference sequence). The V end was cut by 1 base, the J end by 4 bases, with 13 bases between. Repertoires were generated with immunoSEQ multiplex PCR, while TCRdb's copy carries only in-frame clones and drops some. The sample holds 50,000 to 75,000 clones; under 98% are singletons and the top ten take 0.3% to 0.4%. Unstimulated regulatory T cells (CD4+CD25+CD127-), CD4+CD25- non-regulatory cells, CD4 and CD8 cells were FACS-sorted from thawed PBMCs. An overnight rest at 37°C with about 220 IU/ml IL-2 preceded regulatory T cell sorting from thawed PBMCs.

The chain uses TRBV19 and TRBJ2-5; perhaps TRBD2 as D (6 bases). The material was Tregs from blood, obtained before the transplant. This clonotype was obtained from a human donor who received a combined kidney and bone marrow transplant. CDR3 region: CASSIGPGVGETQYF. In DNA form, the CDR3 reads TGTGCCAGTAGTATAGGCCCGGGAGTCGGAGAGACCCAGTACTTC.